This TCR beta chain was sequenced in a study of radiotherapy plus CTLA-4 blockade in lung cancer (dated by TCRdb to the late 2010s). Background for the entire study: Among enrolled patients, 15% to 20% had an objective response and 25% to 40% reached disease control. What the authors observed across the whole study: TCR clones derived from tumors expanded in peripheral blood after treatment with radiotherapy and ipilimumab. The strongest predictors of response, as reported, were early dynamic changes in blood T cell clones along with a rise in serum interferon-beta after radiation.

This clone has only a few counts. No antigen is known for it. Base qualities were left out, and no much larger clone turns up one base away. CDR1 KGHSH and CDR2 LQKENI are derived from the germline V gene. The CDR3 holds 13 amino acids from the cysteine to the phenylalanine. Only CDR3 DNA remains: 39 bases, in frame from the first base. Trimming removed 5 bases from V and 2 bases from J, leaving 9 bases between the germline ends. In this study, focal radiation therapy paired with CTLA-4 blockade (ipilimumab) was tested in patients who had chemo-refractory metastatic non-small-cell lung cancer. The receptor library was made with the immunoSEQ multiplex PCR assay. This immuneACCESS table, as held by TCRdb, lists in-frame sequences with V and J called but not all clones. Of the missing ones, under half trace to an unresolved V gene in checked studies; the others have no known cause. The sample profile shows about 24,000 clones; around 70% of them were found once. 3.2% of the sample is in the top ten clones.

This receptor was identified in a human donor with non-small cell lung cancer whose response to radiotherapy plus ipilimumab could not be evaluated. The chain is encoded by TRBV18 joined to TRBJ1-1, with the identity of the D gene unclear. This sample comprised peripheral blood, obtained from a patient treated with radiotherapy plus ipilimumab. The DNA sequence follows: TGTGCCAGCTCATTTCGACAAAACACTGAAGCTTTCTTT. Its coded protein is CASSFRQNTEAFF.